This TCR beta chain was sequenced for a study of identical twins. There were only healthy Caucasians among the donors. This clonotype came up many times. Its cognate antigen is unknown. V shed 3 bases and J shed 2 bases, with 8 bases lying between them. This CDR3 spans 13 amino acids. Regarding the study as a whole: Reduced insertions were recorded for abundant cord blood beta clonotypes, with no such pattern in memory repertoires.

After template switching added a universal primer site, the resulting cDNA carried unique molecular identifiers. Each CDR3 protein gets one entry after TCRdb re-called the 5' RACE reads with MiXCR. The sample contains approximately 680,000 distinct CDR3 sequences, just over 7% of which appear only once. These data were also filed under a second study, of yellow fever vaccine responses in identical twins.

Sequencing input: PBMCs. This clonotype originated in a woman aged 18-35 years in good health. This chain connects TRBV12-3 or TRBV12-4 to TRBJ2-7, with D hard to call. CDR3 region: CASSFVQTYEQYF. The CDR3, as DNA: TGTGCCAGCAGTTTTGTACAGACCTACGAGCAGTACTTC.